One T cell receptor (beta chain) is described in this entry. Its antigen specificity is not known. No base quality information exists; no much larger clone differs at one position. For sequencing of the TCRbeta CDR3 region, genomic DNA was extracted from the sorted cells. The immunoSEQ Assay was used for sequencing of TCRbeta CDR3 regions. As stored in TCRdb, this immuneACCESS dataset retains in-frame rearrangements with V and J assigned. A fraction of the clones does not appear; measured against another copy, unresolved V genes explain less than half of the discrepancy, and the remainder lacks a known reason. This sample lists fewer than 15,000 clones; 82% were detected once. Roughly two fifths of the sample rests with the top ten. In the germline V gene, CDR1 corresponds to SGHAT and CDR2 to FQNNGV. Cut back by 4 bases and 1 base, the V and J ends lie 15 bases apart. From its cysteine to its phenylalanine, the CDR3 spans 16 amino acids. Of the read, only the CDR3 DNA is kept; its 48 bases are in frame from base 1.

The trial excluded patients who had a history of autoimmune disease or were on systemic immunosuppression. Peripheral blood for TCR sequencing was collected from all dose cohorts at baseline, on cycle 4 day 1, and on cycle 7 day 1. Samples were obtained from an open-label, multicenter, first-in-human phase I dose-escalation trial of ivuxolimab. The trial enrolled adults with locally advanced or metastatic head and neck squamous cell, hepatocellular, melanoma or renal cell carcinoma. CD4+ and CD8+ T cells were sorted separately from peripheral blood before TCR sequencing. This entry belongs to a study of OX40 agonist ivuxolimab in advanced cancers. About the study as a whole: Ivuxolimab was an agonistic, fully human IgG2 monoclonal antibody directed against OX40 (CD134), a costimulatory receptor. Three dose-escalation patients achieved partial responses, one with hepatocellular carcinoma and two with cutaneous melanoma. Peripheral TCRbeta sequencing aimed to test whether ivuxolimab altered TCR sequence diversity and caused clonal T-cell expansion. Among the roughly 50 dose-escalation patients, roughly 20 had hepatocellular carcinoma, roughly 15 melanoma, 9 renal cell carcinoma and 9 head and neck cancer. Patients were allowed to have had prior anti-PD-1, anti-PD-L1 or anti-CTLA-4 therapy, and 40% of the dose-escalation patients had previously received checkpoint inhibitors. Intravenous ivuxolimab was administered to patients every 2 weeks at six dose levels: 0.01, 0.1, 0.3, 1.5, 3 and 10 mg/kg. The paper describes the monotherapy dose-escalation part (N = 52 patients) of the phase I trial of ivuxolimab. The dose-escalation cohort was about 87% male with a mean age of around 62 years, ranging from 23 to 79. Overall results and qualifications from the work: At doses from 0.1 to 3.0 mg/kg, clonal expansion was seen in both CD4+ and CD8+ blood T cells between baseline and week 6. In partial responders in the 0.1-3.0 mg/kg groups, normalized peripheral clonal expansion was found to be among the lowest, especially among CD8+ T cells. Which antigens the clonally expanded peripheral T cells were specific for was not determined. After ivuxolimab, expanded clones were on average more numerous among CD8+ T cells than among CD4+ T cells. Low levels of normalized T-cell clonal expansion were also seen in some patients who did not respond.

The clonotype originates from an adult with an advanced solid tumor such as melanoma, head and neck, liver or kidney cancer. Sequencing was performed on CD4+ or CD8+ T cells sorted from blood, taken in a trial of the OX40 agonist ivuxolimab. Recombination connected TRBV11-2 to TRBJ2-3, with a weak D call of TRBD1 (5 bases match). The CDR3 protein: CASSSVDSPRTDTQYF. The base sequence is TGTGCCAGCAGCTCGGTAGACAGCCCCCGCACAGATACGCAGTATTTT.